This T cell receptor (beta chain) was retrieved from a study of blood T cells in healthy people across ages. The sample holds a few counts of this clonotype. This CDR3 region has 15 residues. CDR1 is DFQATT, CDR2 SNEGSKA, per germline (reference sequence). Trimming took 6 bases from V and 2 from J, leaving 19 bases between them. It was with a sample-barcoded 5' primer and a J-beta primer mix that a second PCR of roughly 7 to 12 cycles was run. TCRdb re-analysed the 5' RACE reads in MiXCR, keeping a single row per CDR3 protein. The sample has about a million distinct CDR3 sequences, roughly two fifths seen once; the top ten hold about 12%.

Specimen: blood. The origin of this receptor is a man aged 18 to 29 in good health. The V and J genes are TRBV20-1 and TRBJ1-2; TRBD1 might be the D (6 bases). The DNA for the CDR3 is TGCAGTGCCAAAACTCCTTATCAGGGGAACTATGGCTACACCTTC. As protein: CSAKTPYQGNYGYTF.